The 30 T cell receptor beta chains given below trace back to one sample, sequenced in a study of control samples from healthy donors and cancer patients (TCRdb year 2020). Library prep was done by the immunoSEQ multiplex PCR assay. TCRdb took this table from immuneACCESS and kept in-frame rearrangements with V and J called. Such tables lack part of the clones; where checked against another copy, unresolved V genes explain under half of the gap, and the rest is unexplained. Within this sample are about 12,000 clones, with approximately 87% of them counted one time only. The ten largest make up less than 3.5% of the sample. The sample comprised formalin-fixed, paraffin-embedded tissue. The receptors shown here come from a male donor with melanoma.

This chain joins TRBV5-4 and TRBJ2-3; 7 bases fit TRBD2. CDR3 length: 16 amino acids. V shed 4 bases and J 1 base; nucleotides not matched to a gene: 9. Germline V CDR1 and CDR2: SGHNT, YYREEE (reference sequence). DNA of the CDR3: TGTGCCAGCAGCCCAACTGGGGGGGTCGGCACAGATACGCAGTATTTT. The encoded protein is CASSPTGGVGTDTQYF.

Comment on this clone: The junction does not match germline at one end; this may be a read error. V usage is TRBV2 and J usage is TRBJ1-2; the D is unclear. The CDR3 extends over 12 amino acids. Germline values: CDR1 SNHLY, CDR2 FYNNEI. CDR3 region: CVSSRGLDGYTF. CDR3 coding DNA: TGTGTCAGCAGTAGAGGTCTGGATGGCTACACCTTC.

V is TRBV2 and J is TRBJ1-4, with D perhaps TRBD1 (6 bases). Germline V gene sequence: CDR1 SNHLY, CDR2 FYNNEI. Trimming took off 4 bases at V and 8 bases at J, with 11 bases between the two ends. The CDR3 length is 13 residues. CDR3 coding DNA: TGTGCCAGCAGTGTAAAACAGGGAGAAAAACTGTTTTTT. Its translation: CASSVKQGEKLFF.

The rearrangement joins TRBV7-2 to TRBJ2-7; D might be TRBD1 or TRBD2, each matching 6 bases. Germline CDR1 SGHTA, CDR2 FQGNSA. The CDR3 runs 15 residues. Trimming took off 5 bases at V and 6 bases at J, with 20 bases between the two ends. CDR3: CASSTPEGGRGEQYF. The DNA for the CDR3 is TGTGCCAGCAGCACACCGGAGGGGGGACGAGGCGAGCAGTACTTC.

This clone was recorded once. The CDR3 protein is CASSIDQSGNQPQHF. The CDR3 bases are TGTGCCAGTAGTATAGATCAATCGGGGAATCAGCCCCAGCATTTT. The J gene is TRBJ1-5, the V gene TRBV19; D unresolved. The CDR3 length is 15 residues. Germline V CDR1 and CDR2: LNHDA, SQIVND (reference sequence). V lost 0 bases to trimming and J lost 4 bases, with 10 bases between them.

V is TRBV18 and J is TRBJ2-6; no clear D gene. Trimming cost V 7 bases and J 1 base, with 8 bases left between them. Germline V gene sequence: CDR1 KGHSH, CDR2 LQKENI. This CDR3 comprises 14 residues. CDR3 nucleotide sequence: TGTGCCAGCTATTGGGCGTCTGGGGCCAACGTCCTGACTTTC. Its protein product is CASYWASGANVLTF.

The chain recombines TRBV5-1 with TRBJ1-5, with unresolved D. Germline V lookup: CDR1 SGHRS, CDR2 YFSETQ. The CDR3 extends over 15 amino acids. The germline V and J ends were trimmed by 6 bases and 0 bases, with 13 bases remaining between them. As DNA, the CDR3 is TGCGCCAGCAAACGGGGTCAGGATAGCAATCAGCCCCAGCATTTT. Translation gives CASKRGQDSNQPQHF.

This clone is a singleton in its sample. The chain joins TRBV2 to TRBJ1-2, with TRBD1 matching over 8 bases. Germline CDR1 and CDR2: SNHLY and FYNNEI. The CDR3 extends over 15 amino acids. After removal of 7 bases from V and 3 bases from J, the junction contained 10 bases not matched to a gene. CDR3 residues: CASTGTGGAYYGYTF. The DNA for the CDR3 is TGTGCCAGCACGGGCACAGGGGGAGCCTACTATGGCTACACCTTC.

V gene TRBV9 combines with J gene TRBJ2-7, with a possible D match to TRBD1 (5 bases). The CDR3 sequence is 14 residues long. CDR1 and CDR2 from the germline V gene are SGDLS and YYNGEE. V shed 3 bases and J shed 5 bases, with 15 bases lying between them. The CDR3 spells CASSGGLVGDEQYF. In DNA, the CDR3 is TGTGCCAGCAGCGGTGGTCTAGTAGGGGACGAGCAGTACTTC.

The chain couples TRBV29-1 to TRBJ2-7; a possible D gene is TRBD1 (6 bases). Germline assignment: CDR1 SQVTM and CDR2 ANQGSEA. This CDR3 spans 12 amino acids. V was cut by 4 bases and J by 0 bases, with 7 bases left in between. CDR3 sequence (DNA): TGCAGCGTTGGGACAGACTCCTACGAGCAGTACTTC. It yields the protein CSVGTDSYEQYF.

V gene TRBV6-1 combines with J gene TRBJ2-1; 8 bases agree with TRBD2. The CDR3 totals 15 residues. V dropped 2 bases and J dropped 4; count of bases not matched to a gene: 4. Germline CDR1 and CDR2: MNHNS and SASEGT. CDR3 nucleotides: TGTGCCAGCAGTGAACTAGCGGGCAATTACAATGAGCAGTTCTTC. It encodes CASSELAGNYNEQFF.

The V and J genes are TRBV11-2 and TRBJ1-5, with TRBD1 matching over 7 bases. The CDR3 is 15 residues long. V shed 0 bases, J shed 6 bases, and the junction held 5 bases outside the gene matches. CDR1 and CDR2 (germline): SGHAT, FQNNGV. This CDR3 reads CASSLEGRGFQPQHF. For the CDR3, the DNA is TGTGCCAGCAGCTTAGAGGGCAGGGGGTTTCAGCCCCAGCATTTT. The full variable domain, in which reference TRBV11-2 and TRBJ1-5 provide the parts outside the CDR3, is EAGVAQSPRYKIIEKRQSVAFWCNPISGHATLYWYQQILGQGPKLLIQFQNNGVVDDSQLPKDRFSAERLKGVDSTLKIQPAKLEDSAVYLCASSLEGRGFQPQHFGDGTRLSIL.

In its sample, this clone was seen once. This rearrangement joins TRBV6-5 to TRBJ1-5; D possibly corresponds to TRBD1 (6 bases). The germline V gene encodes CDR1 MNHEY and CDR2 SVGAGI. V lost 8 bases and J 0 bases, leaving 11 bases between the germline ends. The CDR3 is 14 residues long. The chain's CDR3 is CASADRYSNQPQHF. CDR3 bases: TGTGCCAGCGCAGACAGGTATAGCAATCAGCCCCAGCATTTT.

In its sample, this clone was seen once. The J gene is TRBJ2-1, the V gene TRBV4-3; D uncertain. Between the trimmed V and J ends, which lost 2 bases and 7 bases, there was a span of 0 bases. The CDR3 extends over 10 amino acids. Looked up from germline, CDR1 is LGHNA and CDR2 is YSLEER. The DNA of the CDR3 is TGCGCCAGCAGCCAAAATGAGCAGTTCTTC. This sequence encodes CASSQNEQFF.

The chain uses TRBV7-2 and TRBJ1-5; D uncertain. Germline V gene lookup returns CDR1 SGHTA and CDR2 FQGNSA. The V end lost 1 base, the J end lost 8 bases, and 12 bases lay between the germline ends. CDR3 length: 14 amino acids. CDR3 DNA sequence: TGTGCCAGCAGCTTAGGGGGAAAGAGGAAGCCCCAGCATTTT. The encoded protein is CASSLGGKRKPQHF. Full variable domain (outside the CDR3, taken from reference TRBV7-2 and TRBJ1-5): GAGVSQSPSNKVTEKGKDVELRCDPISGHTALYWYRQSLGQGLEFLIYFQGNSAPDKSGLPSDRFSAERTGGSVSTLTIQRTQQEDSAVYLCASSLGGKRKPQHFGDGTRLSIL.

The rearrangement uses TRBV12-5 and TRBJ1-2; D might be TRBD1 (5 bases). The germline CDR1 and CDR2 sequences are LGHNT and FRNRAP. The CDR3 totals 13 residues. V was shortened by 7 bases and J by 3 bases, with 12 bases between the two germline ends. The CDR3 DNA sequence: TGTGCTAGTGCGAAGGGGACGGACTATGGCTACACCTTC. This translates into CASAKGTDYGYTF.

The chain links TRBV2 to TRBJ1-1, with D uncertain. The CDR3 totals 13 residues. Germline V lookup: CDR1 SNHLY, CDR2 FYNNEI. The ends were cut back, 7 bases at V and 2 bases at J, with 11 bases in the middle. The CDR3: CASTESTNTEAFF. CDR3 sequence (DNA): TGTGCCAGCACGGAATCGACAAACACTGAAGCTTTCTTT. The full variable domain, completed using reference TRBV2 and TRBJ1-1, is EPEVTQTPSHQVTQMGQEVILRCVPISNHLYFYWYRQILGQKVEFLVSFYNNEISEKSEIFDDQFSVERPDGSNFTLKIRSTKLEDSAMYFCASTESTNTEAFFGQGTRLTVV.

There are a few counts of this clone. The rearrangement links TRBV6-1 to TRBJ1-6, with D possibly TRBD1 on 6 matching bases. The CDR3 spans 15 residues. From germline, CDR1 is MNHNS and CDR2 SASEGT. The germline V and J ends were trimmed by 3 bases and 6 bases, with 12 bases remaining between them. The chain's CDR3 is CASSDPGRGNSPLHF. The CDR3 DNA sequence: TGTGCCAGCAGTGATCCGGGCAGGGGTAATTCACCCCTCCACTTT.

As to this clone: At one boundary the junction diverges from the germline segment, which might be a read error. The chain is built from TRBV7-8 and TRBJ2-1; the D gene is possibly TRBD2 (6 bases). CDR1 SGHVS and CDR2 FQNEAQ come from the germline V gene. The CDR3 has 12 amino acids. CDR3 in amino acids: CASSPGGDEQFF. The CDR3 DNA reads as TGTGCCAGCAGCCCCGGCGGGGATGAACAGTTCTTC.

The V and J genes are TRBV6-5 and TRBJ1-6, with TRBD1 as a possible D gene (6 bases). The CDR3 contains 15 residues. V lost 0 bases and J 8 bases, leaving 11 bases between the germline ends. The germline V gene has CDR1 MNHEY and CDR2 SVGAGI. CDR3 amino acids: CASSYSTGMHSPLHF. The CDR3 DNA reads as TGTGCCAGCAGTTACTCGACAGGCATGCATTCACCCCTCCACTTT.

As regards this clone: An end of the junction differs from the germline gene, which may be a read error. The V gene is TRBV19, the J gene TRBJ1-1; D is undetermined. The CDR3 runs 12 residues. CDR1 and CDR2 (germline): LNHDA, SQIVND (reference sequence). DNA of the CDR3: TGTGCGAGTAGCTTCGTGAACACTGAAGCTTTCTTT. It translates to CASSFVNTEAFF.

The chain uses TRBV7-2 and TRBJ1-1, with D possibly TRBD1 on 5 matching bases. V shed 6 bases and J shed 1 base, with 9 bases lying between them. Germline V gene sequence: CDR1 SGHTA, CDR2 FQGNSA. The CDR3 is 13 residues long. The CDR3 loop reads CASRVQGNTEAFF. CDR3 in DNA: TGTGCCAGCAGGGTCCAGGGGAACACTGAAGCTTTCTTT.

The chain joins TRBV24-1 to TRBJ1-4, with 11 bases aligning to TRBD1. J was trimmed by 6 bases and V by 2 bases; bases with no gene match: 7. The germline V gene encodes CDR1 KGHDR and CDR2 SFDVKD. The CDR3 has 17 residues. The CDR3 loop is CATSDCSAGQGDEKLFF. Here the CDR3 DNA reads TGTGCCACCAGTGATTGCTCAGCGGGACAGGGGGATGAAAAACTGTTTTTT.

The CDR3 DNA follows: TGTGCCACCATTCCATTAGCGGGAGGCAATGAGCAGTTCTTC. Protein sequence: CATIPLAGGNEQFF. The gene calls are TRBV7-8 and TRBJ2-1, with 10 bases matching TRBD2. The CDR3 is 14 residues long. The junction had 9 bases not matched to a gene; V was cut back by 10 bases and J by 6 bases. Germline CDR1 SGHVS, CDR2 FQNEAQ.

CDR3 amino acids: CASSTPGTGSPDTQYF. In nucleotides, the CDR3 is TGTGCCAGTAGTACCCCCGGGACAGGGTCGCCAGATACGCAGTATTTT. The V gene is TRBV19, the J gene TRBJ2-3; 9 bases fit TRBD1. Germline values: CDR1 LNHDA, CDR2 SQIVND (reference sequence). CDR3 length: 16 residues. Trimming at V came to 4 bases and at J to 4 bases, leaving 9 bases not matched to a gene.

The chain couples TRBV5-1 to TRBJ1-2; tentatively, D is TRBD1 (5 bases). The V and J ends lost 4 bases and 1 base respectively, with 14 bases between them. The CDR3 totals 15 residues. Per germline, CDR1 SGHRS and CDR2 YFSETQ. The CDR3 DNA follows: TGCGCCAGCAGCCCCGACGGGGGTTTTAACTATGGCTACACCTTC. The encoded protein is CASSPDGGFNYGYTF.

The J gene is TRBJ2-1, the V gene TRBV5-1; 9 nucleotides match TRBD2. J was trimmed by 2 bases and V by 0 bases; bases with no gene match: 12. Looked up from germline, CDR1 is SGHRS and CDR2 is YFSETQ. This CDR3 spans 19 amino acids. CDR3 coding DNA: TGCGCCAGCAGCTTGGGACAGGGTACTAGCGGGTATACCTACAATGAGCAGTTCTTC. This encodes CASSLGQGTSGYTYNEQFF.

The chain carries TRBV7-2 and TRBJ1-2; D gene uncertain. The V and J ends lost 1 base and 4 bases respectively, with 10 bases between them. The CDR3 spans 14 residues. Germline loops: CDR1 SGHTA, CDR2 FQGNSA. CDR3 sequence (DNA): TGTGCCAGCAGCTTAGACGGGCAATCCTATGGCTACACCTTC. This codes for CASSLDGQSYGYTF.

The chain is built from TRBV7-6 and TRBJ1-1; D is perhaps TRBD1 (5 bases). V lost 5 bases, J lost 4 bases, and 20 bases lay in between. Germline lookup yields CDR1 SGHVS and CDR2 FNYEAQ. This CDR3 comprises 16 residues. This chain's CDR3 is CASSLNLGGRTTEAFF. CDR3 nucleotide sequence: TGTGCCAGCAGCCTAAACCTGGGGGGTCGGACCACTGAAGCTTTCTTT.

CDR3 coding DNA: TGTGCCAGCAGTTTATCATACGGATTCTATGGCTACACCTTC. It specifies CASSLSYGFYGYTF. V is TRBV27 and J is TRBJ1-2; no firm D call. V was clipped by 0 bases and J by 4 bases, with 9 bases between them. The CDR3 has 14 residues. Germline CDR1 and CDR2: MNHEY and SMNVEV (reference sequence).